This T cell receptor (delta chain) emerged from a study of γδ T cells in repeated Plasmodium falciparum infection. About the research overall: Malian children with intense seasonal malaria exposure were compared with matched Australian children. Malian gammadelta TCRs were studied during no-transmission periods and across acute malaria episodes.

The CDR3 has 18 amino acids. Per germline, CDR1 GEAIGNYY and CDR2 EKD. Study findings and constraints: Many TCRgamma sequences overlapped between individuals in stable Vgamma9/Vdelta2+ repertoires. Compared with Australian children, Malian Vdelta2-negative repertoires seemed more clonal, less diverse, less shared.

Flow sorting of PBMC yielded separate Vgamma9/Vdelta2+ and Vdelta2-negative gammadelta T cell populations for bulk repertoire analysis. This clone was picked up a small number of times. Its antigen is not known. This likely stems from a read error, as it lies one base from a far larger clone. Other nucleotide sequences in the sample specify the same CDR3. TCRdb re-called the multiplex PCR reads using CATT. The table has roughly 90,000 delta-chain clones, 0.95% to 1% seen once. The sample consisted of gamma-delta T cells from blood. The sequence was obtained from a pool of human donors (malaria-infected and uninfected, not separated). A V gene of TRDV2 was called, but no J gene was assigned; the table's D call, TRDD3, has no DNA check behind it. CDR3: CACDTVGLGDTGRGKLIF. The CDR3 DNA follows: TGTGCCTGTGACACCGTCGGACTGGGGGATACTGGTCGGGGAAAACTCATCTTC.